The source of this T cell receptor beta chain is a study of shared clonotypes between healthy human individuals. Looking at the study overall: Per donor, CD8 memory used one plate, CD8 naive used two, CD4 memory used three and CD4 naive used three. General study points: Estimated richness was generally greater in naive than memory subsets.

Replicate PCRs from sorted subsets contained around 200 ng DNA, which is roughly 30,000 T cell genomes. Sequencing used immunoSEQ multiplex PCR; TCRdb keeps in-frame clones, though not all of them. The sample gives about 100,000 clones, approximately 70% of which show up once; around 26% is in the top ten. Worth noting for this clone: Antigen unknown.

The CDR3 is made up of 13 amino acids. V dropped 1 base and J dropped 5 bases, with 7 bases sitting between them. Per germline, CDR1 SGHVS and CDR2 FQNEAQ. Adult Caucasians living in Nashville, Tennessee made up all of the donors. This TCR was sampled from a woman in her twenties or thirties in good health. Sequenced input: memory CD8+ T cells sorted from blood. The subset denotes: CD45RO+ cells pooled with CCR7-negative TemRA cells. The chain joins TRBV7-8 to TRBJ2-3; no firm D call. The chain's CDR3 is CASSLVWGDTQYF. The DNA of the CDR3 is TGTGCCAGCAGCTTAGTGTGGGGAGATACGCAGTATTTT.